The clone carrying this T cell receptor (beta chain) was seen only a few times. Germline V gives CDR1 ENHRY, CDR2 SYGVKD. V dropped 10 bases and J dropped 5; count of bases not matched to a gene: 11. The CDR3 is 13 residues long. Indicated time point: persistent/refractory GD, antithyroid drugs over 5 years with positive TRAb. PBMC RNA served as the TCR library source. This sample was taken from a study of regulatory T cells in long-lasting Graves disease. Through Arm-PCR of CDR3 regions and iRepertoire HTBI primers, TCR beta libraries were built. TCRdb reprocessed the multiplex PCR reads with MiXCR, giving one entry per CDR3 protein. The repertoire includes some 450,000 distinct CDR3 sequences, roughly a quarter of them detected once, and approximately 25% sits in the top ten.

Sequenced here: peripheral blood mononuclear cells (PBMCs), sampled when the disease was refractory, from a patient treated with antithyroid drugs. The receptor was derived from a female donor with Graves disease. The J gene is TRBJ2-7, the V gene TRBV10-3; 7 nucleotides agree with TRBD2. DNA for the CDR3: TGTGCCAACCGGGGGGACTATAATAACGAGCAGTACTTC. Protein sequence: CANRGDYNNEQYF.